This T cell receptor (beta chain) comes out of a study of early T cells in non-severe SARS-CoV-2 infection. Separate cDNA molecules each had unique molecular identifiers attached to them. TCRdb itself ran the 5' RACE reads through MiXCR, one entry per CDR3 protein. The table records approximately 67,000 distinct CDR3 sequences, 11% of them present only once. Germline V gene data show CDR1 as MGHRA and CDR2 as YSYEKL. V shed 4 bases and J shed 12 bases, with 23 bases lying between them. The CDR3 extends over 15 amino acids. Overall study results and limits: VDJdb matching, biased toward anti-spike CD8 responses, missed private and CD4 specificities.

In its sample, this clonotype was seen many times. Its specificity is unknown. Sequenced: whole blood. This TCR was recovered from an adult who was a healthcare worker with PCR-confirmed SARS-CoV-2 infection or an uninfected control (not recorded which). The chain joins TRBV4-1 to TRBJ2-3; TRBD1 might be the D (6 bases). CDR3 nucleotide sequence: TGCGCCAGCAGCCCAGCCACCCAGGGACACTGGCATCAGTATTTT. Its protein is CASSPATQGHWHQYF.